What follows is one T cell receptor beta chain and its context. Its specificity is unknown. Clones were sequenced by immunoSEQ multiplex PCR, and TCRdb holds only the in-frame ones, with some missing. Here the sample spans about 1.4 million clones, roughly 97% being singletons. Partitioning of CD4+ cells yielded a CD45RA+ naive subset and a CD45RA-negative memory subset. Germline CDR1 is MDHEN and CDR2 is SYDVKM. V dropped 5 bases and J dropped 5 bases, with 7 bases sitting between them. The CDR3 is made up of 11 amino acids. The source of the sample is a study of shared clonotypes between healthy human individuals. The overall study: There were three CD4 naive, three CD4 memory, two CD8 naive and one CD8 memory plates per donor. Whole-study results and caveats: Researchers found naive subsets generally carried larger estimated richness than memory subsets.

This chain uses TRBV28 with TRBJ2-7, with D unresolved. The sample comprised naive CD4+ T cells sorted from blood. Subset in this sample: CD45RA+ positively selected. The receptor was isolated from a man aged 25 to 45 in good health. Here the CDR3 reads CASSRHHEQYF. CDR3 nucleotide sequence: TGTGCCAGCAGTAGACACCACGAGCAGTACTTC.